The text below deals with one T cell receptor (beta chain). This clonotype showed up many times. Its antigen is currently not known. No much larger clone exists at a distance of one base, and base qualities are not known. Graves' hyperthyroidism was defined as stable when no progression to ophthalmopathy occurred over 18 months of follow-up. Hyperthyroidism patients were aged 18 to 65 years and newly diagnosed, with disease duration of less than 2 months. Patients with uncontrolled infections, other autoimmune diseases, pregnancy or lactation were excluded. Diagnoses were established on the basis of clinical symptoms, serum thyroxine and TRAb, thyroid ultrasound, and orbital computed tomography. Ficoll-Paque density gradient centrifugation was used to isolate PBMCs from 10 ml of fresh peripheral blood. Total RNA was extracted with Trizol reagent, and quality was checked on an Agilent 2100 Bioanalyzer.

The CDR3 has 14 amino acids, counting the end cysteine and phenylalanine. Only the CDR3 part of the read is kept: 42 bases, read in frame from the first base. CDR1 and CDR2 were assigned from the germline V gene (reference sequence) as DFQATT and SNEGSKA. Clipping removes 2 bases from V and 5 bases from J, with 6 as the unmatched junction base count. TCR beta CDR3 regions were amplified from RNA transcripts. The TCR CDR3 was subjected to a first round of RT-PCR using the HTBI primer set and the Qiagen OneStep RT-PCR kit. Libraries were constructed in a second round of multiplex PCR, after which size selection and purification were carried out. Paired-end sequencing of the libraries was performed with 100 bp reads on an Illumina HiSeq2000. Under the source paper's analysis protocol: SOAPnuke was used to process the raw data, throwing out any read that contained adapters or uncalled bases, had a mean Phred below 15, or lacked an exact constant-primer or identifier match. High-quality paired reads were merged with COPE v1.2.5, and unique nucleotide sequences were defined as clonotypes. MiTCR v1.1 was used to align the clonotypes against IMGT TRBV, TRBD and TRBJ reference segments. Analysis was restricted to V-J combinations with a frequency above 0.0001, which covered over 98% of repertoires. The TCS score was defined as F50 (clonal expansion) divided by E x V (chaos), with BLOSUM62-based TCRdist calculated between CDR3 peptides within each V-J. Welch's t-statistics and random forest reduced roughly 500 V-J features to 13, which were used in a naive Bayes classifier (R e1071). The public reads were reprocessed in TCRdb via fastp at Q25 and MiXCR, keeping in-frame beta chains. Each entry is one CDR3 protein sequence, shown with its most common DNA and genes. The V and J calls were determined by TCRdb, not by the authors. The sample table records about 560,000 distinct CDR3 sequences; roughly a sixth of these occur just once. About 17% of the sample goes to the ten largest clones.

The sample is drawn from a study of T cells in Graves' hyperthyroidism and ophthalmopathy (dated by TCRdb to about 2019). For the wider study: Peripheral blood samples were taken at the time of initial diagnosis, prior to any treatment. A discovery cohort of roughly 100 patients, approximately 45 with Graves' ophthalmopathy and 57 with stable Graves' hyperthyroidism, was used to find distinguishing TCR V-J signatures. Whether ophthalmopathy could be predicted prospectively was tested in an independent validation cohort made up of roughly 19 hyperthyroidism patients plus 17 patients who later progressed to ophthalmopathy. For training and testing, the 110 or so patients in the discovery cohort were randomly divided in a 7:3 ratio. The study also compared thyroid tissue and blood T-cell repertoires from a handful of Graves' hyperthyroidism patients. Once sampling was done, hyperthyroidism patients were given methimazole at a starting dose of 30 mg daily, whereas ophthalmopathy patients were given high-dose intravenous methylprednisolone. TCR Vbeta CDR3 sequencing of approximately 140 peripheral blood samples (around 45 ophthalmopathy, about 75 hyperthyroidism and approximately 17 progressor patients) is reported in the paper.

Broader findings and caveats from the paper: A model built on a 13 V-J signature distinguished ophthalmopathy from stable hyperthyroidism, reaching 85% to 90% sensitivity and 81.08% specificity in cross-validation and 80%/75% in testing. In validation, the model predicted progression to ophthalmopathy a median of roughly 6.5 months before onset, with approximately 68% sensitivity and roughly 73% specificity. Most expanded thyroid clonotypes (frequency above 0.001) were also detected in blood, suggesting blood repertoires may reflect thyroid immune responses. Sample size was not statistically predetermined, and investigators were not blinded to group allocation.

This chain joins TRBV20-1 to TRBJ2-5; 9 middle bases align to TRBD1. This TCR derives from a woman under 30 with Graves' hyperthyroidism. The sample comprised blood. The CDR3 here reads CSARTGTGTETQYF. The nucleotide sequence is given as TGCAGTGCTAGAACCGGGACAGGGACGGAGACCCAGTACTTC.